Following are 18 T cell receptor beta chains from one sample sequenced in a study of T cell repertoires in cytomegalovirus infection. TCRdb used MiXCR to reprocess the reads, holding one entry per CDR3 protein. This sample has 150,000 to 200,000 distinct CDR3 sequences; 28% occur once, and the top ten carry 31%. Sequencing was done on a sample of PBMCs. These receptors were collected from a human donor in good health (CMV status not recorded). Some clones in this sample may be carry-over from other donors' samples.

This clonotype was counted a few times. V gene TRBV7-3 combines with J gene TRBJ1-6; D is perhaps TRBD1 (5 bases). This CDR3 has 15 amino acids. Trimming cost V 2 bases and J 9 bases, with 14 bases left between them. Germline assignment: CDR1 SGHTA and CDR2 FQGTGA. The CDR3 spells CASSLHAGSASPLHF. CDR3 bases: TGTGCCAGCAGCTTACACGCAGGGAGTGCTTCACCCCTCCACTTT.

The chain couples TRBV12-3 or TRBV12-4 to TRBJ2-2, with unresolved D. The CDR3 extends over 15 amino acids. V was trimmed by 4 bases and J by 0 bases, leaving 9 bases between them. As DNA, the CDR3 is TGTGCCAGCAGTTCTGACATCGCGAACACCGGGGAGCTGTTTTTT. Translation gives CASSSDIANTGELFF.

The V gene is TRBV24-1, the J gene TRBJ2-2, with 14 nucleotides matching TRBD2. The V gene's germline CDR1 is KGHDR and CDR2 SFDVKD. Unmatched junction bases numbered 16, after V lost 9 bases and J lost 2 bases. This CDR3 comprises 20 residues. Written as DNA, the CDR3 is TGTGCCACCCCACCTTTACACCCGACTAGCGGGGGGGTAAACACCGGGGAGCTGTTTTTT. This sequence encodes CATPPLHPTSGGVNTGELFF.

This clonotype was seen only a few times. The J gene is TRBJ2-7, the V gene TRBV6-5; the match to TRBD1 covers 10 bases. Germline V gene data show CDR1 as MNHEY and CDR2 as SVGAGI. CDR3 length: 15 residues. J gave up 3 bases and V 7 bases, and 9 bases lay outside the gene matches. The CDR3 coding sequence is TGTGCCAGCACCGGATCGGACAGGGGGAACTACGAGCAGTACTTC. Amino acids: CASTGSDRGNYEQYF.

The V gene is TRBV6-6, the J gene TRBJ1-1, with D uncertain. This CDR3 is 16 amino acids long. Germline CDR1 reads MNHNY; CDR2 reads SVGAGI (reference sequence). Trimming shortened V by 5 bases and J by 4 bases, and 20 bases separated the two germline ends. CDR3 DNA: TGTGCCAGCAGTGTAAGGGAAAGTTCGTACGGCACTGAAGCTTTCTTT. As protein: CASSVRESSYGTEAFF.

This clonotype has a count of ten or more. The chain links TRBV7-8 to TRBJ2-7, with 10 bases aligning to TRBD1. Trimming cost V 3 bases and J 3 bases; bases outside gene matches: 2. This CDR3 has 14 amino acids. Germline V gene sequence: CDR1 SGHVS, CDR2 FQNEAQ. The CDR3 loop reads CASSFRDRGYEQYF. The CDR3, as DNA: TGTGCCAGCAGCTTCCGGGACAGGGGCTACGAGCAGTACTTC.

The CDR3 DNA reads as TGTGCCAGCAGTCCCACGGATAGCACAGATACGCAGTATTTT. This codes for CASSPTDSTDTQYF. The gene calls are TRBV12-3 or TRBV12-4 and TRBJ2-3; no clear D gene. The CDR3 covers 14 residues. V lost 5 bases, J lost 0 bases, and 9 bases lay in between.

The J gene is TRBJ1-2, the V gene TRBV28; D is unresolved. Per the germline V gene, CDR1 is MDHEN and CDR2 is SYDVKM. Trimming took 4 bases from V and 1 from J, leaving 16 bases between them. This CDR3 has 16 amino acids. For the CDR3, the DNA is TGTGCCAGCAGTTCTAAAGGGTCCCCTAGTAACTATGGCTACACCTTC. It codes for CASSSKGSPSNYGYTF.

The J gene is TRBJ2-5, the V gene TRBV12-3 or TRBV12-4, with D hard to call. V dropped 3 bases and J dropped 3 bases, with 23 bases sitting between them. The CDR3 length is 18 residues. CDR3 sequence reads: CASSFFYQPSWTEETQYF. The CDR3, as DNA: TGTGCCAGCAGTTTTTTTTACCAACCATCCTGGACCGAAGAGACCCAGTACTTC.

The chain joins TRBV6-6 to TRBJ1-3; 7 bases are shared with TRBD1. Losses at the gene ends were 6 bases for V and 1 base for J; bases not matched to a gene: 6. This CDR3 has 15 amino acids. Germline V gene lookup returns CDR1 MNHNY and CDR2 SVGAGI (reference sequence). DNA for the CDR3: TGTGCCAGCAGGCCGACGGACAGGTCTGGAAACACCATATATTTT. It is translated as CASRPTDRSGNTIYF.

The table lists this clonotype with a few counts. The chain joins TRBV3-1 to TRBJ2-7; perhaps TRBD1 as D (5 bases). Deletions cut 4 bases from V and 2 bases from J, with 9 bases between. CDR3 length: 13 residues. Germline-derived CDR1 and CDR2 are LGHDT and YNNKEL (reference sequence). The DNA for the CDR3 is TGTGCCAGCAGCCGGGGCATCACCTACGAGCAGTACTTC. Translation gives CASSRGITYEQYF.

The J gene is TRBJ1-4, the V gene TRBV25-1; weak D call: TRBD1 (5 bases). The V gene lost 5 bases and the J gene lost 2 bases, with 12 bases spanning the gap. CDR1 MGHDK and CDR2 SYGVNS come from the germline V gene. The CDR3 is 15 residues long. The CDR3 is CASSKGGTTNEKLFF. DNA of the CDR3: TGTGCCAGCAGTAAGGGAGGGACTACTAATGAAAAACTGTTTTTT.

V is TRBV25-1 and J is TRBJ2-2, with 7 positions matching TRBD1. CDR1 is MGHDK and CDR2 is SYGVNS in the germline V gene. This CDR3 is built from 16 residues. Trimming removed 3 bases from V and 7 bases from J; junction bases left unmatched: 11. CDR3 sequence (DNA): TGTGCCAGCAGTGACCCGCGACAGGGCGGTGGCGGGGAGCTGTTTTTT. It codes for CASSDPRQGGGGELFF.

This clonotype was found many times. The chain couples TRBV7-2 to TRBJ1-4; TRBD1 is a possible D gene (5 bases). The V gene's germline CDR1 is SGHTA and CDR2 FQGNSA. The V and J ends lost 6 bases and 13 bases respectively, with 18 bases between them. This CDR3 spans 13 amino acids. CDR3 DNA: TGTGCCAGCAGTCCGGGGGACGGGGAAGGACTGTTTTTT. It is translated as CASSPGDGEGLFF.

This clonotype has only a few counts. The chain is built from TRBV29-1 and TRBJ2-1; D is perhaps TRBD2 (5 bases). The V end lost 5 bases, the J end lost 9 bases, and 20 bases lay between the germline ends. This CDR3 is built from 14 residues. Germline values: CDR1 SQVTM, CDR2 ANQGSEA. The CDR3 DNA follows: TGCAGCGTTCAACACAAGGTGAGGGCTGGTGAGCAGTTCTTC. It translates to CSVQHKVRAGEQFF.

This clonotype was observed a few times. The V gene is TRBV12-3 or TRBV12-4, the J gene TRBJ1-2, with D unresolved. Trimming left V 5 bases short and J 7 bases short, with 17 bases between. The CDR3 loop spans 14 amino acids. This CDR3 is CASSPGTPVGGYTF. The CDR3 DNA follows: TGTGCCAGCAGTCCAGGAACTCCCGTAGGTGGCTACACCTTC.

The rearrangement joins TRBV29-1 to TRBJ2-7, with D tentatively TRBD1 (5 bases). The germline CDR1 and CDR2 sequences are SQVTM and ANQGSEA. Trimming stripped 4 bases from V and 3 bases from J, with 13 bases between. This CDR3 contains 13 residues. CDR3 coding DNA: TGCAGCGTTGTCCCCGACAGCCTCTACGAGCAGTACTTC. This translates into CSVVPDSLYEQYF.

J is TRBJ2-5 and V is TRBV7-2, with 8 bases fitting TRBD2. Per germline, CDR1 SGHTA and CDR2 FQGNSA. This CDR3 contains 15 residues. The ends lost 1 base at V and 5 bases at J; junction bases unmatched: 6. DNA for the CDR3: TGTGCCAGCAGCTTAGAGAGCGGGGGAGGGGAGACCCAGTACTTC. Translating it yields CASSLESGGGETQYF.